This TCR beta chain was recorded in a study of cytotoxic CD8 clonotypes in ibrutinib-treated CLL. Study context: Partial response occurred in about 25 patients and complete response in 2; at median around 5.5 years, 14 remained remitted and 12 progressed.

Comment on this clone: As yet, its antigen is unknown.

The V end was cut by 5 bases, the J end by 4 bases, with 27 bases between. The CDR3 has 18 residues. Investigators sought sequencing depths of between 1 in 200,000 and 1 in 1 million T cells. Sequenced by immunoSEQ multiplex PCR; TCRdb stores in-frame clones only, minus some. The sample yields roughly 220,000 clones, 79% seen once. General study results and limits: Clonality went higher at ibrutinib response and then dropped back toward baseline at progression.

The V gene is TRBV23-1, the J gene TRBJ2-7; D assignment may be TRBD1 or TRBD2 (5 bases each). TRBV23-1 is sorted into the ORF group, with uncertain function. The receptor comes from a human donor with chronic lymphocytic leukemia. The sample here was PBMCs, taken after 12 months of ibrutinib treatment. CDR3 region: CASSISGPDSGPLYEQYF. The CDR3 coding sequence is TGCGCCAGCAGTATTTCAGGTCCCGACAGCGGCCCCTTATACGAGCAGTACTTC.